This TCR beta chain was documented in a study of blood T cell repertoires in COVID-19. About the study: Nucleic acid was either cDNA or gDNA, and it came from T cells, B-cell-depleted T cells, or PBMCs.

Each participant's cohort was designated according to participant-reported clinical history. Recovery meant two consecutive negative NP/OP PCR tests, professional clearance, or resolved symptoms. Per the authors' pipeline: Estimated nucleated cell counts came from reference gene primer amplification. Measured with immunoSEQ multiplex PCR; TCRdb has only the in-frame clones, and not every one. The V and J calls and clone size were taken over from that table, and D and trimming were inferred from the DNA. This sample has about 390,000 clones, with roughly 89% found just once. The CDR3 length is 13 residues. V dropped 3 bases and J dropped 0 bases, with 6 bases sitting between them. CDR1 is SGDLS and CDR2 is YYNGEE in the germline V gene.

V gene TRBV9 combines with J gene TRBJ1-2; no clear D. The sequenced material came from PBMCs or T cells enriched from blood (not recorded which). The clonotype comes from a woman in her forties or fifties who had recovered from COVID-19. The CDR3 region has the DNA TGTGCCAGCAGCGACACAGCTAACTATGGCTACACCTTC. Translation gives CASSDTANYGYTF.